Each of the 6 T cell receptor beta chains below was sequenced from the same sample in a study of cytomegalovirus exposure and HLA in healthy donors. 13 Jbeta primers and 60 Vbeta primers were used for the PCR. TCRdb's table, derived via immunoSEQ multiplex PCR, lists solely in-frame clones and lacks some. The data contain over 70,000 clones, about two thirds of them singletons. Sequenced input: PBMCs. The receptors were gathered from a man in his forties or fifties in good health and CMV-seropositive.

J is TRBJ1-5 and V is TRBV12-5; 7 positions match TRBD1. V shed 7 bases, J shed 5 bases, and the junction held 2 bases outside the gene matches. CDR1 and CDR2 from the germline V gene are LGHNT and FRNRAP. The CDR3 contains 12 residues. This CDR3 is CASAQGDQPQHF. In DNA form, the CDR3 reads TGTGCTAGTGCCCAGGGGGATCAGCCCCAGCATTTT.

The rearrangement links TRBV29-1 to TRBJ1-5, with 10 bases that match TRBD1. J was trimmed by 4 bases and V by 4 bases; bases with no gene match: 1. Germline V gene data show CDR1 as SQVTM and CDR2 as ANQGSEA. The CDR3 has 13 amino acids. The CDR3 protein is CSVGTGGNQPQHF. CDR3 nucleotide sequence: TGCAGCGTTGGGACAGGGGGGAATCAGCCCCAGCATTTT.

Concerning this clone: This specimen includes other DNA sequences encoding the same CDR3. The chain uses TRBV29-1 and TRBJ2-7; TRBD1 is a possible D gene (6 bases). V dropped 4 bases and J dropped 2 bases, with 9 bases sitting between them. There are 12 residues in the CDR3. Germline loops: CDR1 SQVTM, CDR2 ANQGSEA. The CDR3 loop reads CSVVTGTYEQYF. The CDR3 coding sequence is TGCAGCGTTGTTACAGGGACCTACGAGCAGTACTTC.

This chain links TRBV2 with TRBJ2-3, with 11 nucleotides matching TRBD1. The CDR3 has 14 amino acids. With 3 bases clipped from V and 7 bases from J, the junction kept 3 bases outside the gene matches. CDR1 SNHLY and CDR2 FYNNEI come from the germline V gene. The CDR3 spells CASSEGQGVHTQYF. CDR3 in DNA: TGTGCCAGCAGTGAGGGACAGGGGGTTCATACGCAGTATTTT.

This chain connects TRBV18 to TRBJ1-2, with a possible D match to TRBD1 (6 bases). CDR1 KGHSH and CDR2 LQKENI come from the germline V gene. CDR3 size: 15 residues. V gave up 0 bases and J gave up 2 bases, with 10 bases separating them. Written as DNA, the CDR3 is TGTGCCAGCTCACCACCCGGGGGGGGCAACTATGGCTACACCTTC. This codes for CASSPPGGGNYGYTF.

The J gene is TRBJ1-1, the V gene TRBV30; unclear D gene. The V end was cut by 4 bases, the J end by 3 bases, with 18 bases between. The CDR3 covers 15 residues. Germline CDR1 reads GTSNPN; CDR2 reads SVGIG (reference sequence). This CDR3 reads CAWNDLQRLYTEAFF. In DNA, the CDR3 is TGTGCCTGGAACGACCTTCAGCGTCTCTACACTGAAGCTTTCTTT.